This T cell receptor beta chain was profiled in a study of metastatic and nonmetastatic thyroid tumors. Notes on the study in general: When malignant thyroid tumors were compared with benign nodules, TCR beta diversity was reportedly significantly higher in the malignant tumors. This held in both blood and tumor samples.

TCRdb reprocessed the PCR reads using MiXCR. The top ten clones hold around 22% of a sample with about 21,000 clones, around 12% of them seen once. All patients were untreated before thyroid surgery. This CDR3 is 13 amino acids long. V lost 5 bases and J lost 5, with 10 bases in between. CDR1 MDHEN and CDR2 SYDVKM come from the germline V gene. This clone was counted ten times or more. The antigen is not known. The source material was blood. This receptor was obtained from a female donor with papillary thyroid cancer or a benign thyroid nodule (not recorded which). Some clones in this sample may be carry-over from other donors' samples. The gene calls are TRBV28 and TRBJ1-3; D unresolved. The CDR3 DNA reads as TGTGCCAGCAGTACGGTACGCAGAAACACCATATATTTT. It encodes CASSTVRRNTIYF.